These 8 T cell receptor beta chains originate from one sample sequenced in a study of blood T cell repertoires in COVID-19. TCRdb's copy holds only in-frame clones and misses some; the assay was immunoSEQ multiplex PCR. Of about 120,000 clones listed, approximately 85% were seen once; the top ten hold 5% to 6%. Sequenced input: peripheral blood. These receptors originate from a woman aged 55-69 years with COVID-19, enrolled during active disease.

This chain uses TRBV5-6 with TRBJ2-1; TRBD1 is a possible D gene (5 bases). CDR3 size: 16 residues. V was shortened by 0 bases and J by 3 bases, with 13 bases between the two germline ends. In germline, CDR1 is SGHDT, CDR2 YYEEEE. The CDR3 loop is CASSLVTGSFYNEQFF. CDR3 coding DNA: TGTGCCAGCAGCTTGGTTACAGGCTCCTTCTACAATGAGCAGTTCTTC.

V usage is TRBV15 and J usage is TRBJ1-2, with D maybe TRBD1 (5 bases). This CDR3 is built from 12 residues. Germline V gives CDR1 LNHNV, CDR2 YYDKDF (reference sequence). The ends were cut back, 6 bases at V and 5 bases at J, with 10 bases in the middle. CDR3 bases: TGTGCCACCAGTATGGGGGGATATGGCTACACCTTC. Encoded protein: CATSMGGYGYTF. The full variable domain, its missing parts supplied by reference TRBV15 and TRBJ1-2, is DAMVIQNPRYQVTQFGKPVTLSCSQTLNHNVMYWYQQKSSQAPKLLFHYYDKDFNNEADTPDNFQSRRPNTSFCFLDIRSPGLGDTAMYLCATSMGGYGYTFGSGTRLTVV.

A single count supports this clone. CDR3 region: CASSPGAEETQYF. CDR3 nucleotides: TGTGCCAGCTCACCAGGGGCAGAGGAGACCCAGTACTTC. The chain carries TRBV18 and TRBJ2-5, with a tentative D call TRBD1 (5 bases). This CDR3 is built from 13 residues. The V end lost 2 bases, the J end lost 5 bases, and 9 bases lay between the germline ends. Looked up from germline, CDR1 is KGHSH and CDR2 is LQKENI.

This chain links TRBV27 with TRBJ1-1; D is undetermined. In germline, CDR1 is MNHEY, CDR2 SMNVEV (reference sequence). The CDR3 is 11 amino acids. V was clipped by 7 bases and J by 7 bases, with 10 bases between them. The CDR3 DNA reads TGTGCCAGCATCCAAGGACTTGAAGCTTTCTTT. Translating gives CASIQGLEAFF.

The rearrangement joins TRBV5-1 to TRBJ2-1, with 9 bases identical to TRBD1. The CDR3 loop spans 16 amino acids. Germline V lookup: CDR1 SGHRS, CDR2 YFSETQ. J lost 4 bases, V lost 2 bases, and 7 bases had no gene match. CDR3 sequence: CASSFPPGQGYNEQFF. The CDR3 DNA sequence: TGCGCCAGCAGCTTTCCCCCGGGACAGGGTTACAATGAGCAGTTCTTC.

The V and J genes are TRBV9 and TRBJ2-1; no definite D call. The germline CDR1 and CDR2 sequences are SGDLS and YYNGEE. Trimming pared 4 bases from V and 9 bases from J, leaving 11 bases between. The CDR3 has 12 amino acids. The chain's CDR3 is CASSLGTGEQFF. As DNA, the CDR3 is TGTGCCAGCAGCCTTGGAACGGGTGAGCAGTTCTTC.

The chain combines TRBV5-1 with TRBJ2-5; 11 bases line up with TRBD2. Germline trimming cut 4 bases from V and 3 bases from J; bases unmatched to any gene: 5. The CDR3 has 15 amino acids. CDR1 and CDR2 from the germline V gene are SGHRS and YFSETQ. The chain's CDR3 is CASSLLAGAKETQYF. In DNA form, the CDR3 reads TGCGCCAGCAGCCTACTAGCGGGGGCCAAAGAGACCCAGTACTTC.

V is TRBV19 and J is TRBJ2-3; 9 bases are shared with TRBD1. The CDR3 runs 16 residues. Germline V lookup: CDR1 LNHDA, CDR2 SQIVND (reference sequence). V gave up 2 bases and J gave up 4 bases; unmatched junction bases: 7. The CDR3, as DNA: TGTGCCAGTAGTATATCCGGACAGGGGTGGGCAGATACGCAGTATTTT. It translates to CASSISGQGWADTQYF.